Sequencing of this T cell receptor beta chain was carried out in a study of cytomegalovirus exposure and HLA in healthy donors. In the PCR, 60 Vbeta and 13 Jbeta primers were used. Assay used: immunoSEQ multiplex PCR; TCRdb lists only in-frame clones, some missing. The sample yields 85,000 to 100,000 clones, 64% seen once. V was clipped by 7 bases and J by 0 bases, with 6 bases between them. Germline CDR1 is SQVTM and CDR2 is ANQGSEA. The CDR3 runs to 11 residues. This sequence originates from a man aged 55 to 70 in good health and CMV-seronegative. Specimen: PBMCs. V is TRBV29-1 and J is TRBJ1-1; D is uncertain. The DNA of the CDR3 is TGCAGCGCAAAATTGAACACTGAAGCTTTCTTT. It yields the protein CSAKLNTEAFF.